This TCR beta chain was recorded in a study of beta chain features in type 1 diabetes (dated by TCRdb to 2016 to 2018). Regarding the research as a whole: No differences in mean age, gender distribution, total cell number or subset yield were found between patients and healthy donors. The study compared TCRB repertoires of sorted circulating CD4+ T cell subsets between recently diagnosed type 1 diabetes patients and matched healthy donors. A total of about 110 million sorted cells were examined across all samples, and the number of cells per subset was strongly correlated with RNA yield. Whereas all 30 or so donors provided naive and central memory subsets, regulatory and stem cell-like memory subsets were isolated from just 8 patients and roughly 8 healthy donors. What the authors observed across the whole study: Naive, central memory and regulatory TCRB repertoires appeared to be more alike among patients than among healthy donors. PCR may preferentially amplify shorter templates, but because patient and control samples were amplified and corrected together, any resulting skew would affect both groups equally. In all four CD4+ subsets, TCRB CDR3 length was moderately but significantly shorter in type 1 diabetes patients. Only small numbers of individuals were included in the HLA sub-analyses, which left unresolved whether HLA type had any influence on TCRB rearrangement. Fewer insertions and more nucleotide deletions at VDJ recombination sites were observed in patients with type 1 diabetes, implying thymic rearrangement abnormalities. Sequencing cDNA rather than genomic DNA could over-represent highly expressing activated cells, although activation and CD3 levels did not differ between groups.

Sequences SGHRS (CDR1) and YFSETQ (CDR2) are obtained from the germline V gene. V lost 4 bases and J lost 4 bases, and the count of bases not matched to a germline gene is 4. The CDR3 numbers 13 residues from cysteine through phenylalanine. CDR3 DNA only is kept here, 39 bases in frame from base 1. The entire amount of isolated RNA was reverse transcribed using the High Capacity cDNA Reverse Transcription Kit, so the sequenced TCRB transcripts were expressed ones. Deep immunoSEQ sequencing was applied to naive, central memory and regulatory T cell samples, giving an average of around 4 million total reads per sample. Sorted cells were lysed in RLT buffer, and RNA was extracted using DNase-treated RNeasy Micro or Mini kits according to cell number. To prevent cross-contamination, each cell subset was processed individually, whereas patient and healthy donor samples were processed jointly. The immunoSEQ multiplex PCR was used to amplify TCRB sequences from cDNA, generating 87-bp fragments that spanned the CDR3 region. Sequencing of the amplicons was done on the Illumina HiSeq platform. The authors processed their data as follows. PCR bias was corrected computationally using synthetic template baselines, and reads within Hamming distance 2 were collapsed, with unmergeable singletons discarded. Reads were aligned to IMGT to assign V, D and J genes, CDR3 length, and insertions or deletions at six rearrangement sites. Clonotype counts were normalized to sorted cell number within each subset before computing true diversity and Gini coefficients with the tcR R package. The overlap coefficient, calculated on TCRB nucleotide sequences, was used to measure repertoire sharing. TCRdb holds this immuneACCESS table with in-frame rearrangements only. Some clones are missing; in checked studies, unresolved V genes explain under half, and the rest has no known cause. That table gives V, J and clone size, and the DNA gave D and trimming. For this sample the table gives more than 150,000 clones, of which roughly 10% were detected only once. The ten largest clonotypes hold about 0.75% of the sample.

From each donor, a single peripheral blood sample of around 120 mL on average was drawn into heparinised tubes. Naive, central memory, regulatory and stem cell-like memory CD4+ T cells were sorted on a BD FACSAria II using a panel including CD45RO, CCR7, CD25, CD127, CD95 and CD27. All sorted populations exceeded 98% purity. PBMCs were isolated immediately by Lymphoprep density gradient centrifugation and stained directly without culture. So that batch effects would be minimized, each experiment stained and sorted samples in pairs, pairing one healthy donor with one patient. About this clone: What antigen it recognizes has not been identified. The record has no base qualities; no much larger clone is one base away.

The source is a woman aged 25-40 years with type 1 diabetes. The sample comprised central memory CD4+ T cells from blood. The sequence is built from TRBV5-1 and TRBJ1-2, and 7 bases in between align with TRBD1. The sequenced DNA: TGCGCCAGCAGCCCAAGGACAGGCTATGGCTACACCTTC. Its protein is CASSPRTGYGYTF.